The sequence of this T cell receptor (beta chain) was determined in a study of blood T cells in healthy people across ages. The CDR3 covers 11 residues. V shed 5 bases and J shed 9 bases, with 7 bases lying between them. Germline V gene sequence: CDR1 KGHDR, CDR2 SFDVKD. Broader study findings: Naive T cell percentage strongly correlated with TCR beta diversity.

To note about this clonotype: Its antigen is not known.

A second PCR, run for about 7 to 11 cycles, used a sample-barcoded 5' primer plus a J-beta primer mix. TCRdb ran MiXCR on the 5' RACE reads and lists one entry per CDR3 protein. The data show around 1,500,000 distinct CDR3 sequences, roughly 40% seen once. Ranging in age from about 6 to 100, the donors were healthy Caucasian individuals from Russia. The source of this sequence is a young woman in good health. The sequencing sample was made of blood. The V call is TRBV24-1, the J call TRBJ2-1, with D uncertain. DNA for the CDR3: TGTGCCACCAGTGCCCAAAGTGAGCAGTTCTTC. Protein: CATSAQSEQFF.